One and the same sample provided the 27 T cell receptor beta chains below, sequenced in a study of technical replicates of blood from a few donors. Method: immunoSEQ multiplex PCR; TCRdb's copy keeps in-frame clones and lacks some. The sample records 80,000 to 100,000 clones, 95% being singletons. The sequenced material came from T cells isolated from PBMCs. These receptors were taken from a human donor in good health.

This clone was seen a single time. The chain combines TRBV5-1 with TRBJ2-5; 8 positions agree with TRBD2. From germline, CDR1 is SGHRS and CDR2 YFSETQ. The CDR3 consists of 14 residues. V gave up 1 base and J gave up 4 bases; unmatched junction bases: 3. The CDR3 here is CASSLLSGGETQYF. The CDR3 DNA reads TGCGCCAGCAGCTTGTTAAGCGGGGGAGAGACCCAGTACTTC. Complete variable domain (other parts from reference TRBV5-1 and TRBJ2-5): KAGVTQTPRYLIKTRGQQVTLSCSPISGHRSVSWYQQTPGQGLQFLFEYFSETQRNKGNFPGRFSGRQFSNSRSEMNVSTLELGDSALYLCASSLLSGGETQYFGPGTRLLVL.

This CDR3 is CASSLEPAGVHEQYF. CDR3 nucleotides: TGTGCCAGCAGCTTGGAGCCAGCCGGGGTCCACGAGCAGTACTTC. The chain links TRBV5-8 to TRBJ2-7; tentatively, D is TRBD2 (5 bases). The CDR3 spans 15 residues. From germline, CDR1 is SGHTS and CDR2 YDEGEE. The germline V and J ends were trimmed by 0 bases and 5 bases, with 15 bases remaining between them.

The J gene is TRBJ2-1, the V gene TRBV28, with 8 bases identical to TRBD1. V lost 5 bases and J lost 7; bases outside the gene matches: 13. CDR1 and CDR2 from the germline V gene are MDHEN and SYDVKM. The CDR3 runs to 16 residues. The CDR3 spells CASSTSGRGRGNEQFF. CDR3 in DNA: TGTGCCAGCAGTACCTCGGGCAGGGGGCGGGGTAATGAGCAGTTCTTC.

The chain links TRBV28 to TRBJ1-2, with D tentatively TRBD1 (6 bases). The CDR3 is 15 amino acids. The germline CDR1 and CDR2 sequences are MDHEN and SYDVKM. The V and J ends lost 3 bases and 4 bases respectively, with 15 bases between them. The CDR3 loop reads CASSFPPGDSYGYTF. The CDR3 DNA follows: TGTGCCAGCAGTTTCCCGCCAGGGGATAGCTATGGCTACACCTTC.

This clone showed up just a few times. This chain connects TRBV4-1 to TRBJ1-5; D unclear. V lost 3 bases and J lost 0, with 9 bases in between. CDR3 length: 15 amino acids. Germline V gene data show CDR1 as MGHRA and CDR2 as YSYEKL. This CDR3 is CASSHPTYSNQPQHF. The CDR3, as DNA: TGCGCCAGCAGCCATCCTACTTATAGCAATCAGCCCCAGCATTTT.

This chain uses TRBV6-4 with TRBJ1-2; D unresolved. V dropped 0 bases and J dropped 8 bases, with 10 bases sitting between them. From germline, CDR1 is MRHNA and CDR2 SNTAGT. The CDR3 length is 13 residues. The DNA of the CDR3 is TGTGCCAGCAGTGACTCGGCGGAGAGGGGCTACACCTTC. Encoded protein: CASSDSAERGYTF.

The chain recombines TRBV5-1 with TRBJ2-3; TRBD2 agrees at 12 bases. The CDR3 consists of 15 residues. Germline lookup yields CDR1 SGHRS and CDR2 YFSETQ. Trimming cost V 5 bases and J 4 bases; bases outside gene matches: 5. CDR3 sequence (DNA): TGCGCCAGCAGAAACGGACTAGCGGGGTCAGATACGCAGTATTTT. It specifies CASRNGLAGSDTQYF.

The V and J genes are TRBV5-1 and TRBJ2-3; 7 bases fit TRBD2. The CDR3 consists of 15 residues. The V gene end was trimmed by 1 base and the J gene end by 0 bases; junction bases not matched to a gene: 2. Germline loops: CDR1 SGHRS, CDR2 YFSETQ. CDR3 sequence (DNA): TGCGCCAGCAGCTTGCCACTAGCGAGCACAGATACGCAGTATTTT. Its protein is CASSLPLASTDTQYF.

This sequence joins TRBV27 and TRBJ2-7; 11 bases map to TRBD2. There are 15 residues in the CDR3. Germline V gives CDR1 MNHEY, CDR2 SMNVEV (reference sequence). With 6 bases clipped from V and 4 bases from J, the junction kept 8 bases outside the gene matches. The CDR3 DNA reads as TGTGCCAGCAGCTATGGGACTAGCGGTACTTACGAGCAGTACTTC. It codes for CASSYGTSGTYEQYF.

The CDR3 sequence is CASSLGGDEQFF. Here the CDR3 DNA reads TGTGCCAGCAGCTTGGGGGGGGATGAGCAGTTCTTC. The chain links TRBV5-4 to TRBJ2-1, with a possible D match to TRBD2 (6 bases). Deletions cut 0 bases from V and 8 bases from J, with 6 bases between. The CDR3 loop spans 12 amino acids. The germline V gene has CDR1 SGHNT and CDR2 YYREEE (reference sequence).

The rearrangement links TRBV10-1 to TRBJ2-1; 9 bases fit TRBD2. This CDR3 comprises 16 residues. J gave up 7 bases and V 4 bases, and 11 bases lay outside the gene matches. The germline gives CDR1 WNHNN, CDR2 SYGVQD (reference sequence). The CDR3 sequence: CASSVKRGRVGNEQFF. The CDR3 DNA follows: TGCGCCAGCAGTGTCAAGCGCGGGAGGGTTGGGAATGAGCAGTTCTTC.

This clone was seen just once. The V call is TRBV11-2, the J call TRBJ1-1, with 9 bases that match TRBD1. The germline gives CDR1 SGHAT, CDR2 FQNNGV. J lost 1 base, V lost 6 bases, and 9 bases had no gene match. This CDR3 is 16 amino acids long. CDR3 in amino acids: CASSQGQGRGNTEAFF. The CDR3 DNA reads as TGTGCCAGCAGTCAGGGACAGGGCCGGGGGAACACTGAAGCTTTCTTT.

The V and J genes are TRBV27 and TRBJ2-3; 9 bases match TRBD1. J lost 1 base, V lost 5 bases, and 4 bases had no gene match. Per the germline V gene, CDR1 is MNHEY and CDR2 is SMNVEV (reference sequence). The length of the CDR3 is 15 residues. CDR3: CASSPGTGRTDTQYF. In nucleotides, the CDR3 is TGTGCCAGCAGTCCCGGGACAGGGCGCACAGATACGCAGTATTTT.

The count of this clone is one. V usage is TRBV29-1 and J usage is TRBJ1-1; 9 bases agree with TRBD1. Germline V lookup: CDR1 SQVTM, CDR2 ANQGSEA. The CDR3 is made up of 17 amino acids. With 5 bases clipped from V and 0 bases from J, the junction kept 13 bases outside the gene matches. The CDR3 spells CSVRLGTGLIMNTEAFF. CDR3 bases: TGCAGCGTTCGGTTGGGGACAGGGCTTATTATGAACACTGAAGCTTTCTTT.

This clone was recorded once. The chain's CDR3 is CASSEAIPTVAIGDTQYF. The DNA of the CDR3 is TGTGCCAGCAGTGAAGCTATTCCGACAGTTGCGATAGGAGATACGCAGTATTTT. The V gene is TRBV6-1, the J gene TRBJ2-3, with D possibly matching TRBD1 (5 bases). This CDR3 is 18 amino acids long. Germline V gives CDR1 MNHNS, CDR2 SASEGT. V dropped 0 bases and J dropped 5 bases, with 21 bases sitting between them.

This chain connects TRBV6-1 to TRBJ2-5; 7 nucleotides match TRBD2. CDR1 and CDR2 (germline): MNHNS, SASEGT. The junction had 10 bases not matched to a gene; V was cut back by 1 base and J by 5 bases. This CDR3 spans 16 amino acids. The CDR3 DNA is TGTGCCAGCAGTGAAGAAAGTGGGGAGGGGCCGGAGACCCAGTACTTC. Its translation: CASSEESGEGPETQYF.

V and J are TRBV7-2 and TRBJ1-5; D is perhaps TRBD1 (6 bases). Between the trimmed V and J ends, which lost 6 bases and 6 bases, there was a span of 15 bases. The CDR3 is 14 residues long. Germline V gives CDR1 SGHTA, CDR2 FQGNSA. The CDR3 here is CASSYRVSGQPQHF. CDR3 in DNA: TGTGCCAGCAGTTACAGGGTCTCGGGTCAGCCCCAGCATTTT.

This chain joins TRBV5-1 and TRBJ2-1; 10 nucleotides match TRBD1. CDR1 SGHRS and CDR2 YFSETQ come from the germline V gene. The CDR3 consists of 15 residues. The V segment lost 0 bases and the J segment 8 bases; nucleotides outside the gene matches: 5. The CDR3 region has the DNA TGCGCCAGCAGCTTGGGGGACAGGGGACTCCATGAGCAGTTCTTC. Amino acids: CASSLGDRGLHEQFF.

The gene calls are TRBV5-4 and TRBJ2-3; D is possibly TRBD1 (6 bases). Trimming shortened V by 2 bases and J by 1 base, and 20 bases separated the two germline ends. The CDR3 consists of 18 residues. CDR1 and CDR2 (germline): SGHNT, YYREEE (reference sequence). The CDR3, as DNA: TGTGCCAGCAGCTTACGACAGGAGGCATCAGGGGGCACAGATACGCAGTATTTT. Amino acids: CASSLRQEASGGTDTQYF.

The V gene is TRBV28, the J gene TRBJ2-5; 9 positions match TRBD1. The ends lost 2 bases at V and 2 bases at J; junction bases unmatched: 6. Per germline, CDR1 MDHEN and CDR2 SYDVKM. The CDR3 totals 16 residues. The CDR3 nucleotides read TGTGCCAGCAGTTTAGGGGACAGGGACTCACAAGAGACCCAGTACTTC. As protein: CASSLGDRDSQETQYF.

CDR3 coding DNA: TGTGCCAGCAGCTTAGTGGGGCCCGGCACAGATACGCAGTATTTT. Translated, it gives CASSLVGPGTDTQYF. The gene calls are TRBV11-2 and TRBJ2-3, with a possible D match to TRBD1 (5 bases). CDR3 length: 15 residues. Trimming cost V 1 base and J 1 base, with 9 bases left between them. The germline V gene encodes CDR1 SGHAT and CDR2 FQNNGV.

This chain connects TRBV6-5 to TRBJ1-4; D call uncertain. Trimming shortened V by 4 bases and J by 7 bases, and 13 bases separated the two germline ends. The CDR3 has 14 residues. CDR1 is MNHEY and CDR2 is SVGAGI in the germline V gene. CDR3 coding DNA: TGTGCCAGCAGTTTCATAGCGGGTGGTGAAAAACTGTTTTTT. Translated, it gives CASSFIAGGEKLFF.

This clone has just one count. This sequence joins TRBV6-1 and TRBJ1-1; unclear D gene. There are 14 residues in the CDR3. Trimming stripped 5 bases from V and 5 bases from J, with 15 bases between. CDR1 is MNHNS and CDR2 is SASEGT in the germline V gene. The CDR3: CASSPWTSRTEAFF. In nucleotides, the CDR3 is TGTGCCAGCAGTCCCTGGACTTCCCGGACTGAAGCTTTCTTT.

The chain joins TRBV27 to TRBJ1-4, with D uncertain. Germline CDR1 reads MNHEY; CDR2 reads SMNVEV (reference sequence). The CDR3 loop spans 15 amino acids. Trimming took off 0 bases at V and 8 bases at J, with 13 bases between the two ends. The CDR3 region is CASSLSTDWREKLFF. The CDR3 DNA reads as TGTGCCAGCAGTTTATCAACGGACTGGAGAGAAAAACTGTTTTTT.

The chain recombines TRBV5-5 with TRBJ1-6, with unresolved D. The length of the CDR3 is 14 residues. The V end lost 0 bases, the J end lost 7 bases, and 8 bases lay between the germline ends. Germline V gene data show CDR1 as SGHKS and CDR2 as YYEKEE (reference sequence). The CDR3 DNA reads TGTGCCAGCAGCTTGGTAGATCGGAATTCACCCCTCCACTTT. Its protein is CASSLVDRNSPLHF.

This sequence joins TRBV29-1 and TRBJ2-3, with D tentatively TRBD2 (6 bases). The CDR3 runs to 17 residues. V shed 6 bases and J shed 4 bases, with 26 bases lying between them. CDR1 is SQVTM and CDR2 is ANQGSEA in the germline V gene. CDR3 nucleotide sequence: TGCAGCGTATGGGATTTCGAGCGGGCCCGGACCGCAGATACGCAGTATTTT. This encodes CSVWDFERARTADTQYF.

The V and J genes are TRBV5-6 and TRBJ2-3; no clear D gene. The germline V gene has CDR1 SGHDT and CDR2 YYEEEE. The CDR3 has 12 amino acids. V gave up 0 bases and J gave up 5 bases, with 4 bases separating them. The CDR3 coding sequence is TGTGCCAGCAGCTTGGCCATAGATACGCAGTATTTT. It specifies CASSLAIDTQYF.